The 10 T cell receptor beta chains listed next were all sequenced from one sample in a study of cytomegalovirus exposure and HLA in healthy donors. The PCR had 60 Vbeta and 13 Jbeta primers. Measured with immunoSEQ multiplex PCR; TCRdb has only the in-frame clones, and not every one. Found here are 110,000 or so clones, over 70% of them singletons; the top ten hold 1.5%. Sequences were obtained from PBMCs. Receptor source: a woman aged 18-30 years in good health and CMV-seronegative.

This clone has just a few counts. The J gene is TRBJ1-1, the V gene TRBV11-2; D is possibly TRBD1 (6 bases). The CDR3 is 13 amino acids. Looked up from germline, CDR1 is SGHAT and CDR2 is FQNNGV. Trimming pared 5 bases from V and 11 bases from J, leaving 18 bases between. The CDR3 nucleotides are TGTGCCAGCAGCCGCGGAGGGGGGGTGGGGGCTTTCTTT. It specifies CASSRGGGVGAFF.

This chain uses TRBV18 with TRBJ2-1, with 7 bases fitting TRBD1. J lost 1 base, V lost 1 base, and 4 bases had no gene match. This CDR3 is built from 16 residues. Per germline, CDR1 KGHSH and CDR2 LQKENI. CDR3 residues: CASSPQGTASYNEQFF. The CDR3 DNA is TGTGCCAGCTCACCACAAGGGACAGCTTCCTACAATGAGCAGTTCTTC.

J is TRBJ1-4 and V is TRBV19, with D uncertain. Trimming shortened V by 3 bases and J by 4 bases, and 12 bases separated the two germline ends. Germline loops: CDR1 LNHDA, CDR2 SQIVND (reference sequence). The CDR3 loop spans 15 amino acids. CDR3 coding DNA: TGTGCCAGTAGTATTGAGAGGCACTATAATGAAAAACTGTTTTTT. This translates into CASSIERHYNEKLFF.

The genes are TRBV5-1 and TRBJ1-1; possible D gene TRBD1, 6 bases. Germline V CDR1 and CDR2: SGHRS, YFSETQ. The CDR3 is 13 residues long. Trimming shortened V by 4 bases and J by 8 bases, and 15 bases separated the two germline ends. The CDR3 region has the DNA TGCGCCAGCAGCCCGAGGGGGTCGCCCGAAGCTTTCTTT. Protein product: CASSPRGSPEAFF.

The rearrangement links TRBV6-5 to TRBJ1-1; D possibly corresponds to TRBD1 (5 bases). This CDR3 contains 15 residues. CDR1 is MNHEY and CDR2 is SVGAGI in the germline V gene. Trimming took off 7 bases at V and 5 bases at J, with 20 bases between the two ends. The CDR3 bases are TGTGCCAGCACCCAACTCCAGGGCCTGGAGACTGAAGCTTTCTTT. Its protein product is CASTQLQGLETEAFF.

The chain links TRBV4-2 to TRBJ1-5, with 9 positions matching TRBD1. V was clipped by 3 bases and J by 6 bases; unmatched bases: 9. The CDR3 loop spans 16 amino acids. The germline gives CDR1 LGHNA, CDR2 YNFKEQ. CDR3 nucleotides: TGTGCCAGCAGCCAGACCGGGACAGGGTATGTTCAGCCCCAGCATTTT. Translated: CASSQTGTGYVQPQHF.

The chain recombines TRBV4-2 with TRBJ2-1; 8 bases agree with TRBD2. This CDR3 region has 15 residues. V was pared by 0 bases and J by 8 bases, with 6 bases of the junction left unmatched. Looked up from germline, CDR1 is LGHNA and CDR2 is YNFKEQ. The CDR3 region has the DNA TGTGCCAGCAGCCAAGAAACGGGGGGGAGCGATGAGCAGTTCTTC. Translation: CASSQETGGSDEQFF.

CDR3 DNA: TGTGCCAGCAGCCTGCGACAGGTCAATAATGAAAAACTGTTTTTT. Amino acid sequence: CASSLRQVNNEKLFF. This rearrangement joins TRBV7-8 to TRBJ1-4, with D perhaps TRBD1 (6 bases). The germline V and J ends were trimmed by 5 bases and 4 bases, with 14 bases remaining between them. CDR1 and CDR2 from the germline V gene are SGHVS and FQNEAQ. This CDR3 contains 15 residues.

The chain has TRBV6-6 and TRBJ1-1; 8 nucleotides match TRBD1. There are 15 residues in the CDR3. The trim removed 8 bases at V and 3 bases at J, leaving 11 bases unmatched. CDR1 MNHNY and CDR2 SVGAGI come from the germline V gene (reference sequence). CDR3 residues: CASQSGGSGDTEAFF. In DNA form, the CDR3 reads TGTGCCAGCCAATCAGGGGGCAGTGGGGACACTGAAGCTTTCTTT.

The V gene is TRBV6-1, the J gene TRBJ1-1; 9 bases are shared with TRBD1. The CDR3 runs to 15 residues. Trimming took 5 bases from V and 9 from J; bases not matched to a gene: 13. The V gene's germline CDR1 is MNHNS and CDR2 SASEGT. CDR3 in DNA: TGTGCCAGCAGTAAAAACAGGGGGCCTGCCGATAAAGCTTTCTTT. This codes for CASSKNRGPADKAFF.